This T cell receptor beta chain was identified during a study of T cell changes during pregnancy in multiple sclerosis (dated by TCRdb to the late 2010s). For the wider study: The study examined how the T cell repertoire changed over the course of pregnancy in women with multiple sclerosis.

The germline V gene provides CDR1 MNHEY and CDR2 SVGAGI. From cysteine to phenylalanine, the CDR3 is 13 amino acids long. Only the CDR3 DNA stays, 39 bases, in frame from base 1. V and J are truncated by 4 bases and 6 bases respectively, leaving an intervening sequence of 7 bases. As concerns this clone: Its antigen remains unidentified. No quality values exist for individual bases; no much larger clone is one base distant.

The library was prepared using the immunoSEQ multiplex PCR assay. TCRdb stores this immuneACCESS table with in-frame sequences only. Part of the clones is absent; in the studies checked, under half of the shortfall reflects unresolved V genes, and no reason is known for the rest. The sample records approximately 47,000 clones, 94% of which are singletons. Around 0.5% of the sample goes to the ten largest clones. The material sequenced was CD4+ T cells from peripheral blood mononuclear cells, taken in the first trimester of pregnancy. The clonotype was recovered from a female donor with multiple sclerosis, enrolled in a pregnancy study. The V gene is TRBV6-5 and the J gene is TRBJ1-6; too little of a D gene remains to name it. The CDR3 protein sequence reads: CASSSQANSPLHF. The sequence in DNA is TGTGCCAGCAGTTCCCAAGCTAATTCACCCCTCCACTTT.